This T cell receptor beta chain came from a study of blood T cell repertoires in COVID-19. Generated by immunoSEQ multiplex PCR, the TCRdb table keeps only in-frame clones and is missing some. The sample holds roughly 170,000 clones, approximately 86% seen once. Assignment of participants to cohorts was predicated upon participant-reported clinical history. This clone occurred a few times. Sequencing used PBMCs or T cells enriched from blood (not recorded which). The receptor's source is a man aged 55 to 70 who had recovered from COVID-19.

CDR3 sequence (DNA): TGTGCCAGCAGCTTAGGACAGGGGAAAAGGACAGATACGCAGTATTTT. Translation: CASSLGQGKRTDTQYF. The rearrangement joins TRBV7-6 to TRBJ2-3; 8 nucleotides agree with TRBD1. The V gene end was trimmed by 1 base and the J gene end by 3 bases; junction bases not matched to a gene: 6. Germline CDR1 is SGHVS and CDR2 is FNYEAQ. The CDR3 is made up of 16 amino acids. The whole variable domain, filled in from reference TRBV7-6 and TRBJ2-3, reads GAGVSQSPRYKVTKRGQDVALRCDPISGHVSLYWYRQALGQGPEFLTYFNYEAQQDKSGLPNDRFSAERPEGSISTLTIQRTEQRDSAMYRCASSLGQGKRTDTQYFGPGTRLTVL.